The 24 T cell receptor beta chains below come from one sample, sequenced in a study of graft-versus-host responses after intestinal transplantation. Some clones are missing from TCRdb's copy, which holds only in-frame ones; the method was immunoSEQ multiplex PCR. The repertoire consists of under 75,000 clones, with 90% occurring once and the leading ten covering 4%. Which antigens these TCRs recognize remains unknown. Sequencing used unstimulated CD8+ T cells sorted from spleen or lymph node cells, obtained before transplant. The receptors stem from a human donor who was the organ donor for an intestinal transplant.

The chain is built from TRBV5-4 and TRBJ1-2, with no clear D. CDR3 size: 12 residues. CDR1 and CDR2 from the germline V gene are SGHNT and YYREEE (reference sequence). The V end lost 0 bases, the J end lost 8 bases, and 8 bases lay between the germline ends. The CDR3 DNA is TGTGCCAGCAGCTTGGACATACTAGGCTACACCTTC. As protein: CASSLDILGYTF.

The rearrangement joins TRBV28 to TRBJ2-7; 8 bases map to TRBD1. The V and J ends lost 5 bases and 2 bases, in that order; junction bases with no gene match: 5. Germline loops: CDR1 MDHEN, CDR2 SYDVKM. The CDR3 has 14 residues. The CDR3 sequence: CASSGQGSAYEQYV. The CDR3 DNA reads as TGTGCCAGCAGTGGACAGGGAAGTGCCTACGAGCAGTACGTC.

V gene TRBV19 combines with J gene TRBJ2-3; D unclear. The germline gives CDR1 LNHDA, CDR2 SQIVND (reference sequence). V lost 4 bases and J 2 bases, leaving 10 bases between the germline ends. The length of the CDR3 is 14 residues. The CDR3 nucleotides are TGTGCCAGTAGTAGCCGGCGGAACACAGATACGCAGTATTTT. Its translation is CASSSRRNTDTQYF.

The chain employs TRBV6-1 and TRBJ2-2; 11 nucleotides align to TRBD2. With V trimmed by 2 bases and J by 4 bases, 0 bases remained unmatched. CDR1 and CDR2 from the germline V gene are MNHNS and SASEGT. The CDR3 loop spans 15 amino acids. The CDR3: CASSELAGGTGELFF. In DNA, the CDR3 is TGTGCCAGCAGTGAACTAGCGGGGGGCACCGGGGAGCTGTTTTTT.

This clone was detected only once. This rearrangement joins TRBV4-3 to TRBJ2-5; 10 bases agree with TRBD2. The CDR3 length is 16 residues. The germline gives CDR1 LGHNA, CDR2 YSLEER. Trimming removed 4 bases from V and 3 bases from J; junction bases left unmatched: 8. For the CDR3, the DNA is TGCGCCAGCAGCCGAATCCGAAGCGGGGGGGAAGAGACCCAGTACTTC. Encoded protein: CASSRIRSGGEETQYF.

The chain recombines TRBV4-3 with TRBJ1-2, with 7 nucleotides matching TRBD1. This CDR3 comprises 14 residues. The germline CDR1 and CDR2 sequences are LGHNA and YSLEER. V shed 0 bases, J shed 12 bases, and the junction held 10 bases outside the gene matches. The CDR3 DNA sequence: TGCGCCAGCAGCCAAGATCGCGGGACAGTCCGCGACACCTTC. This encodes CASSQDRGTVRDTF.

In this sample, this clone turned up once. J is TRBJ2-2 and V is TRBV7-6; a weak D match, TRBD1 (6 bases). Germline V lookup: CDR1 SGHVS, CDR2 FNYEAQ. Between the trimmed V and J ends, which lost 4 bases and 0 bases, there was a span of 21 bases. This CDR3 comprises 19 residues. CDR3 amino acids: CASSSLVGTGTSNTGELFF. The DNA for the CDR3 is TGTGCCAGCAGCTCCCTCGTGGGTACAGGGACCTCGAACACCGGGGAGCTGTTTTTT.

The CDR3: CASRTGMNTEAFF. Written as DNA, the CDR3 is TGTGCCAGCCGTACAGGGATGAACACTGAAGCTTTCTTT. This sequence joins TRBV7-8 and TRBJ1-1; D may be TRBD1 (6 bases). CDR1 and CDR2 from the germline V gene are SGHVS and FQNEAQ. This CDR3 is built from 13 residues. V dropped 8 bases and J dropped 0 bases, with 10 bases sitting between them.

The chain recombines TRBV23-1 with TRBJ2-5; tentative D call: TRBD1 (6 bases). TRBV23-1 has ORF status, its function being uncertain. Trimming took off 2 bases at V and 2 bases at J, with 21 bases between the two ends. The CDR3 loop spans 18 amino acids. The chain's CDR3 is CASSQAAGAADTQETQYF. The DNA for the CDR3 is TGCGCCAGCAGTCAAGCGGCAGGGGCCGCCGATACTCAAGAGACCCAGTACTTC.

V gene TRBV11-2 combines with J gene TRBJ1-1; D uncertain. V was trimmed by 5 bases and J by 7 bases, leaving 11 bases between them. There are 12 residues in the CDR3. CDR1 is SGHAT and CDR2 is FQNNGV in the germline V gene. DNA for the CDR3: TGTGCCAGCAGCCTAACAGCTTTTGAAGCTTTCTTT. Its protein product is CASSLTAFEAFF.

The chain recombines TRBV28 with TRBJ2-1, with D perhaps TRBD1 (5 bases). The CDR3 loop spans 11 amino acids. With 3 bases removed from V and 8 bases from J, the gap between germline ends came to 5 bases. Germline CDR1 and CDR2: MDHEN and SYDVKM. The CDR3 nucleotides are TGTGCCAGCAGTTTCAGGGATGAGCAGTTCTTC. This translates into CASSFRDEQFF.

J is TRBJ1-1 and V is TRBV10-3; 12 bases match TRBD1. The V and J ends lost 2 bases and 8 bases, in that order; junction bases with no gene match: 3. CDR3 length equals 14 residues. Germline V CDR1 and CDR2: ENHRY, SYGVKD. The CDR3 here is CAISERDRGQEAFF. The CDR3 coding sequence is TGTGCCATCAGTGAGAGGGACAGGGGGCAGGAAGCTTTCTTT.

The J gene is TRBJ2-1, the V gene TRBV18; tentative D call: TRBD1 (5 bases). CDR3 length: 16 amino acids. Looked up from germline, CDR1 is KGHSH and CDR2 is LQKENI. The V end lost 5 bases, the J end lost 4 bases, and 18 bases lay between the germline ends. CDR3 in amino acids: CASSSATGGPYNEQFF. In nucleotides, the CDR3 is TGTGCCAGCTCATCTGCTACAGGCGGTCCTTACAATGAGCAGTTCTTC.

As for this clone: An end of the junction does not agree with germline; a read error may underlie this. The chain uses TRBV7-7 and TRBJ1-6; D remains unclear. CDR1 and CDR2 from the germline V gene are SSHAT and FNYEAQ (reference sequence). The CDR3 covers 13 residues. The CDR3 loop is CASSFRGNTPLHF. Here the CDR3 DNA reads TGTGCTAGCAGCTTCCGCGGGAACACACCCCTCCACTTT.

The genes are TRBV19 and TRBJ1-4; D gene ambiguous. The CDR3 runs 10 residues. Germline CDR1 LNHDA, CDR2 SQIVND (reference sequence). The V gene lost 7 bases and the J gene lost 11 bases, with 8 bases spanning the gap. The CDR3 reads CASKAAKLFF. The CDR3 bases are TGTGCCAGTAAGGCGGCCAAACTGTTTTTT. Full variable domain (outside the CDR3, taken from reference TRBV19 and TRBJ1-4): DGGITQSPKYLFRKEGQNVTLSCEQNLNHDAMYWYRQDPGQGLRLIYYSQIVNDFQKGDIAEGYSVSREKKESFPLTVTSAQKNPTAFYLCASKAAKLFFGSGTQLSVL.

This chain uses TRBV27 with TRBJ2-3, with 7 bases lining up with TRBD2. The J segment lost 1 base and the V segment lost 4 bases, leaving 8 bases of the junction unmatched. The CDR3 has 16 amino acids. Germline assignment: CDR1 MNHEY and CDR2 SMNVEV (reference sequence). The DNA of the CDR3 is TGTGCCAGCAGTTCACCTCAACGGGGGGGCACAGATACGCAGTATTTT. It yields the protein CASSSPQRGGTDTQYF.

The rearrangement joins TRBV5-4 to TRBJ1-1, with D hard to call. The V end lost 1 base, the J end lost 10 bases, and 11 bases lay between the germline ends. Germline CDR1 reads SGHNT; CDR2 reads YYREEE (reference sequence). CDR3 length equals 12 residues. CDR3 protein: CASSLMGTPAFF. CDR3 sequence (DNA): TGTGCCAGCAGCTTGATGGGCACGCCAGCTTTCTTT.

This chain links TRBV9 with TRBJ1-6, with D unresolved. Trimming pared 4 bases from V and 13 bases from J, leaving 15 bases between. There are 13 residues in the CDR3. CDR1 is SGDLS, CDR2 YYNGEE, per germline. Here the CDR3 reads CASSLRSGSPLHF. The CDR3 nucleotides read TGTGCCAGCAGCCTAAGAAGCGGGTCTCCCCTCCACTTT.

Comment on this clone: Within the sample, other DNA sequences also encode this same CDR3. The chain combines TRBV6-5 with TRBJ1-3; the match to TRBD1 covers 11 bases. CDR3 length equals 15 residues. Germline trimming cut 6 bases from V and 1 base from J; bases unmatched to any gene: 2. From germline, CDR1 is MNHEY and CDR2 SVGAGI. The DNA of the CDR3 is TGTGCCAGCAGCGGGACAGGGGGGTCTGGAAACACCATATATTTT. Its protein product is CASSGTGGSGNTIYF.

The rearrangement joins TRBV27 to TRBJ1-1, with 8 positions matching TRBD1. This CDR3 contains 16 residues. Germline V gene lookup returns CDR1 MNHEY and CDR2 SMNVEV (reference sequence). V was clipped by 5 bases and J by 4 bases; unmatched bases: 12. In DNA, the CDR3 is TGTGCCAGCAGTCTAGCAGGGGGCGCCGGGAGCACTGAAGCTTTCTTT. Translated: CASSLAGGAGSTEAFF.

The rearrangement uses TRBV6-5 and TRBJ2-1; 7 bases are a match to TRBD2. Trimming took 5 bases from V and 10 from J; bases not matched to a gene: 8. The CDR3 covers 13 residues. CDR1 is MNHEY, CDR2 SVGAGI, per germline. The CDR3 nucleotides are TGTGCCAGCAGTACCCGGGACTACAGAGAGCAGTTCTTC. Translating gives CASSTRDYREQFF.

The chain uses TRBV27 and TRBJ2-1; a weak D match, TRBD2 (5 bases). From germline, CDR1 is MNHEY and CDR2 SMNVEV (reference sequence). V was shortened by 4 bases and J by 5 bases, with 12 bases between the two germline ends. The CDR3 consists of 14 residues. CDR3: CASSWPGNHNEQFF. CDR3 DNA: TGTGCCAGCAGTTGGCCCGGGAACCACAATGAGCAGTTCTTC.

Here the CDR3 reads CASSRTSGEDNEQFF. For the CDR3, the DNA is TGTGCCAGCAGCCGGACTAGCGGGGAGGACAATGAGCAGTTCTTC. The chain carries TRBV7-3 and TRBJ2-1, with 12 positions matching TRBD2. V gave up 5 bases and J gave up 5 bases; unmatched junction bases: 4. Germline CDR1 is SGHTA and CDR2 is FQGTGA. CDR3 length equals 15 residues.

The V and J genes are TRBV7-9 and TRBJ1-1; D is undetermined. This CDR3 is built from 12 residues. The V gene lost 0 bases and the J gene lost 7 bases, with 6 bases spanning the gap. Germline loops: CDR1 SEHNR, CDR2 FQNEAQ (reference sequence). CDR3 sequence (DNA): TGTGCCAGCAGCTTAGCGCGAGATGAAGCTTTCTTT. It encodes CASSLARDEAFF.